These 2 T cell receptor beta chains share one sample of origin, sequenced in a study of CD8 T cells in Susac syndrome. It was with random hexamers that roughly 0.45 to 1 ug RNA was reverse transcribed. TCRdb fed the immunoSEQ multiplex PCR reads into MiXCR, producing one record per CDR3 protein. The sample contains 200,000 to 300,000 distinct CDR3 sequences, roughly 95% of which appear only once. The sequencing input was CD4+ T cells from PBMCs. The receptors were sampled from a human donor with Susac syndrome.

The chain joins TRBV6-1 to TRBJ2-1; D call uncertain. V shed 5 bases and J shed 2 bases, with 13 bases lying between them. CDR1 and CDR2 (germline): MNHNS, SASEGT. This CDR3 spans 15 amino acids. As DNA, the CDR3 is TGTGCCAGCAGTCCTCAATTAGTGACCTACAATGAGCAGTTCTTC. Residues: CASSPQLVTYNEQFF.

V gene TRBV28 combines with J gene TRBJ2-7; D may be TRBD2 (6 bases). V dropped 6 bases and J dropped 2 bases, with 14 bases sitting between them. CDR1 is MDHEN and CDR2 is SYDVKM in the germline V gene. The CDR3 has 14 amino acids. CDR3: CASSGRGPPYEQYF. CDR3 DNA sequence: TGTGCCAGCAGCGGGCGGGGTCCACCCTACGAGCAGTACTTC.